These 3 T cell receptor beta chains originate from one sample sequenced in a study of blood T cell repertoires in COVID-19. Assay: immunoSEQ multiplex PCR; the TCRdb copy retains only in-frame clones and omits some. The data show about 47,000 clones, approximately 84% seen once. Material for sequencing was peripheral blood. These receptors were obtained from a man aged 50 or older with acute or convalescent COVID-19.

The chain recombines TRBV18 with TRBJ1-4; TRBD1 might be the D (6 bases). Germline values: CDR1 KGHSH, CDR2 LQKENI. The germline V and J ends were trimmed by 4 bases and 4 bases, with 10 bases remaining between them. The CDR3 consists of 14 residues. CDR3 coding DNA: TGTGCCAGCTCACGGGGGCGCAATAATGAAAAACTGTTTTTT. Translation: CASSRGRNNEKLFF.

The chain carries TRBV19 and TRBJ2-5; the D gene is possibly TRBD1 (6 bases). CDR1 is LNHDA, CDR2 SQIVND, per germline (reference sequence). CDR3 length equals 14 residues. V lost 2 bases and J 2 bases, leaving 9 bases between the germline ends. The CDR3 DNA sequence: TGTGCCAGTAGTATAACAGGGCTACAAGAGACCCAGTACTTC. Its translation: CASSITGLQETQYF.

The V and J genes are TRBV5-4 and TRBJ1-5; TRBD1 matches 8 bases. The CDR3 has 15 residues. Germline V gives CDR1 SGHNT, CDR2 YYREEE (reference sequence). V trimming: 1 base; J trimming: 6 bases; junction bases outside the gene matches: 6. As DNA, the CDR3 is TGTGCCAGCAGCTTGTCCCCAGGGGGCGGTCAGCCCCAGCATTTT. Its protein is CASSLSPGGGQPQHF.